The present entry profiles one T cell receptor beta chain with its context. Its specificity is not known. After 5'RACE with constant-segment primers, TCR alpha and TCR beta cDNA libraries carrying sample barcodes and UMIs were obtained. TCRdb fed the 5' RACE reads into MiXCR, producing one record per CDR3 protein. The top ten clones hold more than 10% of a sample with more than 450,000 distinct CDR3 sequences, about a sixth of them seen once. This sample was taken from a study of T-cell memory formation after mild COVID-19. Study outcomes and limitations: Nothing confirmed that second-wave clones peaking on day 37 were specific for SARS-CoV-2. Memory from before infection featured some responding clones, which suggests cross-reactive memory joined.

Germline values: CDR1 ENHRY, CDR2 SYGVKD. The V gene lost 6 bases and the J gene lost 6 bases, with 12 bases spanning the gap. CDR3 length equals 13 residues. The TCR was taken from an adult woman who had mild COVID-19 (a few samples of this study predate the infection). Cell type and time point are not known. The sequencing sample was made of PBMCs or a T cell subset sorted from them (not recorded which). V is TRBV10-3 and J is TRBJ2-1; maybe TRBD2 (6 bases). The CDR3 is CAIRKDGGNEQFF. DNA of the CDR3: TGTGCCATCAGAAAAGACGGGGGCAATGAGCAGTTCTTC.